This T cell receptor (beta chain) appears in the sequencing data of a study of cytomegalovirus exposure and HLA in healthy donors (dated by TCRdb to the late 2010s). Background on the whole study: In an earlier analysis of 550 to 750 of the donors, approximately 300 Gb of sequence data and 95 million to 130 million unique TCR beta sequences from approximately 180 million T cells were reported. Roughly 300 gigabases of sequencing data and tens of millions of unique TCR sequences were included in an early release covering about 620 HLA-typed donors. The genetic ancestry cluster associated with self-reported Caucasian donors included 81% of the 398 genotyped donors. The study was designed to test whether signatures of past pathogen exposure could be identified by cataloging public T cell receptors. The study profiled the T cell repertoires of about 640 subjects by immunosequencing and related them to cytomegalovirus serostatus. Along with the roughly 610-subject first cohort, a separate validation cohort of over a hundred different subjects was used. To predict cytomegalovirus infection status, the study combined high-throughput TCR immunosequencing, statistical association of individual TCRs with disease status, and machine learning. In a later analysis, previously published TCR beta repertoires from some 640 donors were re-analyzed and high-resolution HLA genotyping was added so that TCR occurrence patterns could be studied. The later analysis used no new phenotypic data to find candidate immune exposures, relying instead on TCR beta sequences and their occurrence across donors. To decide whether each TCR beta V gene segment behaved as functional or pseudogenic, an earlier analysis of approximately 600 of the donors relied on high-throughput TCR beta sequencing. Donor age, sex, ethnicity and CMV serostatus were collected together with the repertoire data. A later genetic analysis used genome-wide SNP genotypes for about 60% of the roughly 700 donors, treating that subset as a discovery cohort. Every repertoire in the discovery cohort had been generated on one and the same sequencing platform. Class I and class II HLA loci were covered by the typing at four-digit resolution. Typing coverage varied by locus: about 620-640 donors for A, B, C, DRB1 and DQB1; more than 500 for DQA1; over 600 for DPA1; 450 to 480 for DPB1. Because of strong linkage in the cohort, 5 or 6 DR-DQ haplotypes were treated as single units for association and clustering. Among some 400 genotyped donors of the cohort, an average of around 250,000 unique TCR beta nucleotide sequences was sequenced per donor, of which about 18% were non-productive. What the authors observed across the whole study: Linkage disequilibrium might explain the correlated functional status among segregating V segments, but an unknown experimental factor could not be ruled out. A later analysis found that HLA-associated TCR beta chains were more clonally expanded and had lower generation probabilities than equally common non-associated chains. A later analysis reported that several top co-occurrence clusters appeared linked to parvovirus B19, influenza, CMV and Epstein-Barr virus. In both the original and validation cohorts, the classifier was reported to diagnose cytomegalovirus status with high specificity and sensitivity. A further reported finding was that TCR beta sequences accurately predicted the HLA-A and HLA-B alleles for most subjects in the first cohort. In a later analysis, 16,951 TCR beta sequences were associated with specific HLA alleles at a false discovery rate of 0.05. Broadly in line with IMGT annotations, most TCR beta V segments showed up in productive rearrangements about 87% or about 30% of the time in an earlier analysis of about 500 of the donors. A few of the identified cytomegalovirus-associated TCR beta chains were confirmed in vitro to be specific for cytomegalovirus antigens. A cluster of highly shared sequence variants was judged likely to be a technical artifact of the sequencing pipeline. A later analysis found that most CMV-associated TCR beta chains appeared HLA-restricted, with HLA associations seemingly driven largely by CMV exposure. According to the authors, the approach could potentially be generalized to other disease states and immunological phenotypes. Some IMGT-functional V segments, including TRBV6-2 and TRBV6-3, could not be distinguished by the 87-base-pair reads and were therefore excluded. A total of 164 TCR beta chains were listed by the study as associated with cytomegalovirus. The earlier analysis of around 600 of the donors excluded approximately 17 rarely observed V segments, including chromosome 9 orphons, because counts were too low. A later genetic analysis associated a missense DCLRE1C variant with V-gene and J-gene trimming of TCR beta chains, and an independent cohort replicated the association. The cohort was sequenced for TCR beta chains only, and without alpha or paired-chain data the features that could be detected were limited. Compared with the roughly 720-donor mean, donors in an Asian-associated ancestry cluster had fewer N-insertions in productive TCRs, according to a later genetic analysis. Because some donors lacked HLA typing at each locus, the association tests relied only on the typed subset. When HLA alleles, especially DR and DQ, strongly co-occurred, TCR associations were difficult to assign to individual alleles. The only immune exposure information available for the cohort was CMV serostatus. According to a later analysis, TCR association rates differed among HLA loci, with DRB1 alleles showing the most associated TCRs and HLA-C alleles showing the fewest. Roughly uniform sequencing depth across donors was assumed in presence/absence analyses, although this assumption may not hold. Most TCR sequences were observed very rarely across donors, whereas some public TCRs were present in many individuals.

Library preparation employed the immunoSEQ multiplex PCR assay. The multiplex PCR relied on a mix of 60 forward primers for TCR Vbeta segments and 13 reverse primers for TCR Jbeta segments. Amplification of the CDR3 region of rearranged TCR beta genes was performed with a multiplex PCR assay on genomic DNA. The amplified TCR beta libraries were sequenced on the Illumina HiSeq System as 87-base-pair reads. In the authors' own workflow: A later analysis counted about 80 million unique TCR beta chains across the approximately 700 repertoires, and about 10 million of these chains were shared by at least two donors. Raw reads were error-corrected and collapsed into unique sequences by a nearest-neighbor algorithm in which closely related sequences were merged to remove PCR and sequencing errors. Alignment of CDR3 sequences to IMGT reference sequences was used to assign V, D and J gene segments. Each retained sequence needed at least a six-nucleotide match to both a V gene segment and a J gene segment. A rearrangement counted as productive if the CDR3 had no stop codons and remained in frame with V and J, and every other rearrangement counted as non-productive. CDR3 was defined according to IMGT convention as the region running from the second conserved V-encoded cysteine to the conserved J-encoded phenylalanine. The earlier analysis of 587 of the donors excluded sequences that lacked an unambiguous match to a single V gene segment. An earlier analysis of about 600 of the donors called V segments functional above 56.7% productive rearrangements and segregating when the between-donor standard deviation exceeded 5%. A statistical classification framework was developed to diagnose cytomegalovirus status using the catalog of TCR beta chain sequences. In a later analysis, V and J genes were assigned by comparing TCR nucleotide sequences against IMGT/GENE-DB human TR gene sequences. The TCRdist pipeline was used in a later analysis to assign CDR3 sequences and most-parsimonious VDJ recombination scenarios. In a later analysis, each TCR beta chain was defined by its CDR3 amino acid sequence together with its V-gene family, and reads without a unique V-gene family were excluded. As a way to deal with suspected cross-contamination and a sequencing artifact, a later analysis dropped 500 to 700 nucleotide sequences that were highly shared and had low generation probability. For each public chain, a later analysis derived a clonal expansion index from normalized ranks of inferred template counts within each repertoire. In a later analysis, generation probabilities were computed using a VDJ recombination model fitted to out-of-frame rearrangements, and the results were checked against IGoR. In a later analysis, TCR-TCR, TCR-HLA and TCR-CMV co-occurrence was scored with hypergeometric tests, and a repertoire-size bias correction was applied to TCR pairs. To estimate false discovery rates, a later analysis permuted the HLA or CMV assignments 20 times. In a later analysis, co-occurring TCRs were grouped using DBSCAN, and TCRdist sequence similarity was added for clustering within HLA-allele-positive subsets. Co-occurrence clustering excluded repertoires with fewer than 30,000 or more than 120,000 public chains, plus five with anomalous nucleotide sharing. Here the immuneACCESS table is served through TCRdb, limited to in-frame sequences with V and J called. Missing clones are a known gap in these copies; in checked studies unresolved V genes cover under half, and the rest lacks a known reason. Clone size and V and J calls were adopted from that table, with D and trimming inferred from the DNA. The sample profile shows over 150,000 clones; 73% of them were found once. Under 5.5% of the sample belongs to the ten largest clones.

A remark on this clone: Its antigen target is currently unknown. Base qualities are missing; no much larger clone stands one base away.

In total, approximately 610 healthy bone marrow donors made up the cohort. At the time of sampling, every cohort member was nominally healthy, though immune exposures that went unrecorded were likely present. The donor tested CMV seropositive, placing the donor among the 289 seropositive members of the cohort. A peripheral blood sample was provided by each donor, and peripheral blood mononuclear cells were used for TCR beta sequencing. Genomic DNA extraction from the blood cell samples was performed with the Qiagen DNeasy Blood Extraction Kit. CDR3 length: 15 amino acids, cysteine to phenylalanine. Here the CDR3 DNA is all that survives: 45 bases in frame from base 1. Trimming leaves V shorter by 4 bases and J shorter by 3 bases, with the junction holding 7 bases beyond the gene matches. In the germline V gene, CDR1 corresponds to SGHDT and CDR2 to YYEEEE.

Source material: PBMCs. The sequence joins TRBV5-6 to TRBJ1-1; the central 9 bases match TRBD1. This TCR derives from a woman aged 18-29 years in good health and CMV-seropositive. Here is the DNA: TGTGCCAGCAGCCCCACGACAGGGGGGTACACTGAAGCTTTCTTT. It translates to CASSPTTGGYTEAFF.